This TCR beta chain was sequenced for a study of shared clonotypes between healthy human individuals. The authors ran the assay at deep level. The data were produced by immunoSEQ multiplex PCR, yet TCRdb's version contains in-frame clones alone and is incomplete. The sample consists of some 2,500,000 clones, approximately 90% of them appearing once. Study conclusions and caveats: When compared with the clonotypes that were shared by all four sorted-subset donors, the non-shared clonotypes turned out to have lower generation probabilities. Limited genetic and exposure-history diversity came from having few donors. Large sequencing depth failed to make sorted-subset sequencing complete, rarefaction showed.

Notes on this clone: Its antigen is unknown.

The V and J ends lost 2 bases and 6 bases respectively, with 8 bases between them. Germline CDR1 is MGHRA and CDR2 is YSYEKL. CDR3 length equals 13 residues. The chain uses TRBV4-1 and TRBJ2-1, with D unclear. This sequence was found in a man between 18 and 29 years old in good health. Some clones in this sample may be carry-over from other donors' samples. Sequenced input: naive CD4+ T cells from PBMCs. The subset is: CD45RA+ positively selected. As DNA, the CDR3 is TGCGCCAGCAGCCAACCCTCTGGCAATGAGCAGTTCTTC. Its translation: CASSQPSGNEQFF.